This T cell receptor (beta chain) was recovered during a study of regulatory T cells in long-lasting Graves disease. Many counts were recorded for this clonotype. iRepertoire HTBI primers and Arm-PCR of CDR3 regions built TCR beta libraries. MiXCR, applied by TCRdb to the multiplex PCR reads, yields one record per CDR3 protein. The data show over 200,000 distinct CDR3 sequences, with about 16% seen just once and around 20% held by the top ten. There are 13 residues in the CDR3. The V gene's germline CDR1 is ENHRY and CDR2 SYGVKD. Trimming took 6 bases from V and 2 from J, leaving 9 bases between them. Time point: newly diagnosed GD, antithyroid drugs for less than 3 months. From RNA extracted from PBMCs, the TCR library was made.

The source material was peripheral blood mononuclear cells (PBMCs), sampled at new diagnosis, from a patient treated with antithyroid drugs. The V and J genes are TRBV10-3 and TRBJ2-3; possible D gene TRBD1, 6 bases. The receptor comes from a female donor with Graves disease. The CDR3 nucleotides read TGTGCCATCAGCTGGACAGACACAGATACGCAGTATTTT. The encoded protein is CAISWTDTDTQYF.